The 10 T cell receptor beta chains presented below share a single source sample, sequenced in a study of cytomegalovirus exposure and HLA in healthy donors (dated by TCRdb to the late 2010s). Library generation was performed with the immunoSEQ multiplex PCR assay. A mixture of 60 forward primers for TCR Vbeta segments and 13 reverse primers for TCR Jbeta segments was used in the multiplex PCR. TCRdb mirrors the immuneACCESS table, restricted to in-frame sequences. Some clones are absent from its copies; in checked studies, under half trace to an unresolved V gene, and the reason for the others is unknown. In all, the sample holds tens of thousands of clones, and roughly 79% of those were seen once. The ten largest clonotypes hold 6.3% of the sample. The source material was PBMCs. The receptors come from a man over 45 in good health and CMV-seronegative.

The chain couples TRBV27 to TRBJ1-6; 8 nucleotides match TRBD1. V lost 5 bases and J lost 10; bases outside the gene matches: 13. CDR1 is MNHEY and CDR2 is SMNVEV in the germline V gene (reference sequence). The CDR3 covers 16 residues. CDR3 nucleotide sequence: TGTGCCAGCAGTCAAACCCATGGACAGGGCCGGTCACCCCTCCACTTT. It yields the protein CASSQTHGQGRSPLHF.

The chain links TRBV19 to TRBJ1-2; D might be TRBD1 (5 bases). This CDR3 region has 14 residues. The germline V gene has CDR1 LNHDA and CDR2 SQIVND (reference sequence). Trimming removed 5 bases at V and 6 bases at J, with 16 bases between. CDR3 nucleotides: TGTGCCAGTAGTTGGTGGGGCACTTACGATGGCTACACCTTC. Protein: CASSWWGTYDGYTF.

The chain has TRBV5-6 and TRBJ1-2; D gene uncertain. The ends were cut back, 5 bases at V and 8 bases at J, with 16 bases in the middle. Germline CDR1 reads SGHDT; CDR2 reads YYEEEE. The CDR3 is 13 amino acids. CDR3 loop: CASSSNPKEGYTF. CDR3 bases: TGTGCCAGCAGTTCTAACCCTAAAGAGGGCTACACCTTC. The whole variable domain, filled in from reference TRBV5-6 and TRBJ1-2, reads DAGVTQSPTHLIKTRGQQVTLRCSPKSGHDTVSWYQQALGQGPQFIFQYYEEEERQRGNFPDRFSGHQFPNYSSELNVNALLLGDSALYLCASSSNPKEGYTFGSGTRLTVV.

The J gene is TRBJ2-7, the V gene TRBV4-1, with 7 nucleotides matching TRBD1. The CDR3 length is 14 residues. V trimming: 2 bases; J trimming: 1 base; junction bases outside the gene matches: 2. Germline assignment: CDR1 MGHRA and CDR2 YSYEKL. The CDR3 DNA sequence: TGCGCCAGCAGCCAAACGACAGGGTCCTACGAGCAGTACTTC. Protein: CASSQTTGSYEQYF.

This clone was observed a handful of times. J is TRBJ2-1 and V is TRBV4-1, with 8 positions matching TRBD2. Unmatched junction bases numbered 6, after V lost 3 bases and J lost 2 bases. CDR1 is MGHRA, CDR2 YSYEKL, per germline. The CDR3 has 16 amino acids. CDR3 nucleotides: TGCGCCAGCAGCCAGTTAGCGGGGCTGACCTACAATGAGCAGTTCTTC. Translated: CASSQLAGLTYNEQFF.

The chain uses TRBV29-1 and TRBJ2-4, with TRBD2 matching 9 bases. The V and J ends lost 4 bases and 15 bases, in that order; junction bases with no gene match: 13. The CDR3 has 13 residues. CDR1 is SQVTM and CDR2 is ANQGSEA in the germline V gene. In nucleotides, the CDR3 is TGCAGCGTTGTCCTGTGGGAGCGGGAGGAACGGTACTTC. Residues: CSVVLWEREERYF. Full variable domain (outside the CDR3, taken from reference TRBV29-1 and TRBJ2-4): SAVISQKPSRDICQRGTSLTIQCQVDSQVTMMFWYRQQPGQSLTLIATANQGSEATYESGFVIDKFPISRPNLTFSTLTVSNMSPEDSSIYLCSVVLWEREERYFGAGTRLSVL.

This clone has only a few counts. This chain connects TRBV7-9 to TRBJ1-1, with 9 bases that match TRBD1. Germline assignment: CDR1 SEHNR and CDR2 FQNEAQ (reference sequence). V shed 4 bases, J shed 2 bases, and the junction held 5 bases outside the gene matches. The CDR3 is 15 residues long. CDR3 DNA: TGTGCCAGCAGCTCGCCGGACAGGGGCAACACTGAAGCTTTCTTT. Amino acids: CASSSPDRGNTEAFF.

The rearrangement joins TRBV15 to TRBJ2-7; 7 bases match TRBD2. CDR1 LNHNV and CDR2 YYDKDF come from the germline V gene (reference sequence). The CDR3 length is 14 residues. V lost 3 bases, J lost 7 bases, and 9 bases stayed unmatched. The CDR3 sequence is CATSRDAGDREQYF. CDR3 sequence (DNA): TGTGCCACCAGCAGGGACGCGGGGGATCGTGAGCAGTACTTC.

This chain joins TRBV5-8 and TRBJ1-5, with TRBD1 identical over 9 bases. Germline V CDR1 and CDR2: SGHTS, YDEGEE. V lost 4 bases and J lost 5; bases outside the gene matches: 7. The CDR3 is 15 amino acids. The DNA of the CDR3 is TGTGCCAGCAGCGCAGGACAGGGGAGGTATCAGCCCCAGCATTTT. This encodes CASSAGQGRYQPQHF.

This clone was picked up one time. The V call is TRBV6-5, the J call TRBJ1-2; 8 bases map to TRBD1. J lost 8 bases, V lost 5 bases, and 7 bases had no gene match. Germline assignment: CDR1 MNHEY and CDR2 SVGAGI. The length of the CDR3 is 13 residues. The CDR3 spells CASSIGTGGGYTF. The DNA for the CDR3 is TGTGCCAGCAGTATAGGAACAGGGGGGGGCTACACCTTC.